This T cell receptor beta chain is from a study of T-cell reconstitution after alpha-beta-depleted transplantation in children. Preparation of the TCRbeta library involved a method that used unique molecular identifiers. TCRdb analysed the PCR reads with MiXCR anew, one entry per CDR3 protein. Here the sample spans hundreds of thousands of distinct CDR3 sequences, 10% to 15% being singletons. In germline, CDR1 is SGHTA, CDR2 FQGTGA. Trimming stripped 5 bases from V and 1 base from J, with 11 bases between. This CDR3 is 14 amino acids long. This clonotype was observed at least ten times. The antigen is undetermined. Study-wide results and limits: Newly produced T cells mostly provided counts and TCRbeta diversity after one year, as hyperexpanded clones declined. Approximately two months post-transplant, alpha-beta T cells reportedly originated from several hundred expanded graft clones. Recipient T cells and thymic progenitors that survived gave rise to the high TCRbeta diversity observed at day 60 in some patients.

This material consisted of PBMCs, mostly from graft donor cells, taken 360 days after TCRalphabeta/CD19-depleted stem cell transplant. The gene calls are TRBV7-3 and TRBJ1-1; TRBD1 might be the D (5 bases). This TCR derives from a male patient younger than 18 who had a stem cell transplant for acute myeloid leukemia, so the T cells may come from the graft donor. CDR3 coding DNA: TGTGCCAGCAGCCCGACCGGGGGGAACACTGAAGCTTTCTTT. Amino acid sequence: CASSPTGGNTEAFF.